This T cell receptor beta chain was identified during a study of metastatic and nonmetastatic thyroid tumors. This clone was seen repeatedly, ten times or more. The CDR3 runs 12 residues. The germline gives CDR1 SGHTA, CDR2 FQGNSA. Trimming took 1 base from V and 5 from J, leaving 5 bases between them. TCRdb reassembled clones from the PCR reads with MiXCR. The data hold tens of thousands of clones, with roughly 21% observed a single time. Nobody among the patients had been given any treatment before thyroid surgery. The source is a female donor with papillary thyroid cancer or a benign thyroid nodule (not recorded which). Some clones in this sample may be carry-over from other donors' samples. The specimen sequenced was blood. V is TRBV7-2 and J is TRBJ2-5; D gene unclear. The CDR3 region is CASSLGRETQYF. In DNA form, the CDR3 reads TGTGCCAGCAGCTTAGGGCGGGAGACCCAGTACTTC.